This paragraph covers one TCR beta chain sequence. The CDR3 sequence is 11 residues long. From germline, CDR1 is SQVTM and CDR2 ANQGSEA. These data belong to a study of CXCR3-negative and CXCR3-positive naive CD8 T cells. In preparing the TRB cDNA libraries, 5' RACE with UMI labels was used. TCRdb processed the 5' RACE reads again and assigns one entry to each CDR3 protein, with no DNA. In all, the sample yields under 50,000 distinct CDR3 sequences. Naive CD8+ T cells showed a CD45RO-CCR7+CD27+CD95- phenotype. The rearrangement links TRBV29-1 to TRBJ2-7; TCRdb outputs TRBD2, but without DNA this stays unchecked. The receptor was derived from a human donor in good health. Some clones in this sample may be carry-over from other donors' samples. What was sequenced was naive CXCR3- CD8+ T cells from blood. Subset given: CD45RO-CCR7+CD27+CD95- naive CD8+ T cells lacking CXCR3 (TNR3-). CDR3 sequence: CSAGGDYEQYF.